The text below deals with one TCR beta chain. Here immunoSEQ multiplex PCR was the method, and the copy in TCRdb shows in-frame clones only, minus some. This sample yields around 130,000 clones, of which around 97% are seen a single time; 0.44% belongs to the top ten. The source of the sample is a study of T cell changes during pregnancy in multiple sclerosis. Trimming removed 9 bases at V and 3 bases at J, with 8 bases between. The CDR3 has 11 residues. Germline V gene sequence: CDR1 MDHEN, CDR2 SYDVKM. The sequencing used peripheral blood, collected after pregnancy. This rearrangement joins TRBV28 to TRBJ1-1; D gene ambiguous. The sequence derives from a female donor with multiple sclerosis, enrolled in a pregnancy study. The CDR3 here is CASERYTEAFF. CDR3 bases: TGTGCCAGTGAGAGATACACTGAAGCTTTCTTT.